Below are 28 T cell receptor beta chains sequenced from a single sample in a study of OX40 agonist ivuxolimab in advanced cancers. Data came from immunoSEQ multiplex PCR; TCRdb stores just in-frame clones and leaves some out. In the table there are about 77,000 clones, roughly nine tenths of which are singletons. Specimen: CD4+ or CD8+ T cells sorted from blood, collected in a trial of the OX40 agonist ivuxolimab. The receptors derive from an adult with an advanced solid tumor such as melanoma, head and neck, liver or kidney cancer.

V gene TRBV19 combines with J gene TRBJ1-4; 10 positions agree with TRBD1. Germline assignment: CDR1 LNHDA and CDR2 SQIVND (reference sequence). The CDR3 is made up of 15 amino acids. The ends lost 5 bases at V and 10 bases at J; junction bases unmatched: 10. In nucleotides, the CDR3 is TGTGCCAGTAGTCCCCCGGGACAGGGGACTTTAAAACTGTTTTTT. It specifies CASSPPGQGTLKLFF.

The chain carries TRBV7-9 and TRBJ1-4; TRBD1 matches at 8 bases. The V and J ends lost 4 bases and 7 bases, in that order; junction bases with no gene match: 8. This CDR3 is 15 amino acids long. Germline V gives CDR1 SEHNR, CDR2 FQNEAQ (reference sequence). CDR3: CASSSTGGTGEKLFF. CDR3 DNA sequence: TGTGCCAGCAGCTCTACAGGGGGAACTGGTGAAAAACTGTTTTTT.

The chain is built from TRBV7-2 and TRBJ1-1; 7 nucleotides align to TRBD1. The V gene end was trimmed by 5 bases and the J gene end by 7 bases; junction bases not matched to a gene: 13. Germline-derived CDR1 and CDR2 are SGHTA and FQGNSA. The CDR3 spans 15 residues. The CDR3: CASSDSTGYSSEAFF. CDR3 coding DNA: TGTGCCAGCAGCGACTCGACAGGGTATAGCAGTGAAGCTTTCTTT.

The chain links TRBV7-2 to TRBJ1-1; D gene uncertain. V lost 3 bases to trimming and J lost 2 bases, with 7 bases between them. This CDR3 has 13 residues. From germline, CDR1 is SGHTA and CDR2 FQGNSA. This CDR3 reads CASSFGPNTEAFF. The CDR3 coding sequence is TGTGCCAGCAGCTTTGGGCCCAACACTGAAGCTTTCTTT.

The rearrangement joins TRBV11-1 to TRBJ1-5; 7 nucleotides align to TRBD1. Germline V gives CDR1 SGHAT, CDR2 FQDESV (reference sequence). Trimming took 5 bases from V and 4 from J; bases not matched to a gene: 11. This CDR3 region has 16 residues. The CDR3 spells CASSPRGGGQNQPQHF. DNA for the CDR3: TGTGCCAGCAGCCCTCGAGGAGGGGGACAGAATCAGCCCCAGCATTTT.

The chain recombines TRBV15 with TRBJ2-3; D is possibly TRBD1 or TRBD2 (5 bases each). Trimming stripped 3 bases from V and 3 bases from J, with 28 bases between. The CDR3 is made up of 20 amino acids. CDR1 and CDR2 from the germline V gene are LNHNV and YYDKDF (reference sequence). The CDR3 here is CATSSPLGRDPRSRTDTQYF. The DNA of the CDR3 is TGTGCCACCAGCAGCCCTTTGGGCAGGGACCCGCGATCCAGGACAGATACGCAGTATTTT.

This clone occurred once. This rearrangement joins TRBV27 to TRBJ2-7, with TRBD1 identical over 9 bases. Per the germline V gene, CDR1 is MNHEY and CDR2 is SMNVEV (reference sequence). J gave up 12 bases and V 0 bases, and 15 bases lay outside the gene matches. CDR3 size: 16 residues. The CDR3 DNA reads as TGTGCCAGCAGTTTATCGTTTTTGGGACAGGGACCTACGTTGTACTTC. Translated: CASSLSFLGQGPTLYF.

V usage is TRBV2 and J usage is TRBJ2-2; 9 bases are shared with TRBD1. Trimming at V came to 6 bases and at J to 4 bases, leaving 6 bases not matched to a gene. This CDR3 spans 15 amino acids. Germline assignment: CDR1 SNHLY and CDR2 FYNNEI. In DNA, the CDR3 is TGTGCCAGCAGGACGGACAGGGGCCCCACCGGGGAGCTGTTTTTT. Amino acid sequence: CASRTDRGPTGELFF.

This clone showed up just a few times. The V call is TRBV15, the J call TRBJ1-1; 7 bases align to TRBD1. CDR3 size: 15 residues. In germline, CDR1 is LNHNV, CDR2 YYDKDF (reference sequence). The V gene end was trimmed by 3 bases and the J gene end by 1 base; junction bases not matched to a gene: 5. The CDR3 nucleotides read TGTGCCACCAGCAGCGAATGGGACAGGAACACTGAAGCTTTCTTT. This translates into CATSSEWDRNTEAFF.

This chain joins TRBV7-2 and TRBJ1-2, with D perhaps TRBD1 (5 bases). The CDR3 runs 14 residues. Trimming shortened V by 5 bases and J by 2 bases, and 12 bases separated the two germline ends. Per the germline V gene, CDR1 is SGHTA and CDR2 is FQGNSA. CDR3 sequence reads: CASSAGSGNYGYTF. CDR3 DNA sequence: TGTGCCAGCAGCGCAGGGTCAGGGAACTATGGCTACACCTTC. Together with reference TRBV7-2 and TRBJ1-2, the CDR3 gives the full variable domain: GAGVSQSPSNKVTEKGKDVELRCDPISGHTALYWYRQSLGQGLEFLIYFQGNSAPDKSGLPSDRFSAERTGGSVSTLTIQRTQQEDSAVYLCASSAGSGNYGYTFGSGTRLTVV.

This chain joins TRBV18 and TRBJ1-5, with TRBD1 as a possible D gene (5 bases). The CDR3 is 13 amino acids. V was clipped by 8 bases and J by 1 base, with 9 bases between them. CDR1 and CDR2 (germline): KGHSH, LQKENI. Here the CDR3 DNA reads TGTGCCAGCACCAGGGACAGCAATCAGCCCCAGCATTTT. Encoded protein: CASTRDSNQPQHF.

V and J are TRBV5-6 and TRBJ1-5, with 9 bases aligning to TRBD1. The CDR3 consists of 14 residues. CDR1 is SGHDT, CDR2 YYEEEE, per germline. Germline trimming cut 4 bases from V and 7 bases from J; bases unmatched to any gene: 6. For the CDR3, the DNA is TGTGCCAGCAGCCGCCGGGACAGGGACCAGCCCCAGCATTTT. This encodes CASSRRDRDQPQHF.

This chain uses TRBV28 with TRBJ1-1, with a possible D match to TRBD1 (5 bases). Trimming left V 6 bases short and J 5 bases short, with 16 bases between. CDR3 length: 14 amino acids. Per germline, CDR1 MDHEN and CDR2 SYDVKM. The CDR3 coding sequence is TGTGCCAGCAGCCCCCTAGGGGTTTTGACTGAAGCTTTCTTT. Translation: CASSPLGVLTEAFF.

The chain has TRBV5-1 and TRBJ1-3, with D hard to call. V was shortened by 0 bases and J by 2 bases, with 6 bases between the two germline ends. The V gene's germline CDR1 is SGHRS and CDR2 YFSETQ. The CDR3 runs 14 residues. The CDR3 sequence: CASSLEDAGNTIYF. The CDR3 nucleotides are TGCGCCAGCAGCTTGGAGGACGCTGGAAACACCATATATTTT.

J is TRBJ2-3 and V is TRBV28; D may match TRBD1 or TRBD2 (6 bases each). The V end lost 11 bases, the J end lost 2 bases, and 14 bases lay between the germline ends. Germline values: CDR1 MDHEN, CDR2 SYDVKM. CDR3 length: 13 residues. CDR3 amino acids: CAGGGEPTDTQYF. For the CDR3, the DNA is TGTGCCGGGGGCGGGGAGCCCACAGATACGCAGTATTTT.

The CDR3 spells CASSPGQGTAEQYF. The DNA of the CDR3 is TGTGCCAGCAGCCCGGGGCAGGGTACGGCCGAGCAGTACTTC. J is TRBJ2-7 and V is TRBV11-3; perhaps D is TRBD1 or TRBD2 (5 bases each). Trimming shortened V by 5 bases and J by 6 bases, and 17 bases separated the two germline ends. CDR3 length: 14 amino acids. CDR1 and CDR2 from the germline V gene are SGHNT and YENEEA.

This clone appeared a few times. The rearrangement links TRBV11-3 to TRBJ2-1; no firm D call. V lost 4 bases and J 10 bases, leaving 11 bases between the germline ends. There are 12 residues in the CDR3. Germline values: CDR1 SGHNT, CDR2 YENEEA. The CDR3 loop reads CASSWYREEQFF. For the CDR3, the DNA is TGTGCCAGCAGCTGGTATAGAGAAGAGCAGTTCTTC.

The V and J genes are TRBV5-1 and TRBJ2-4; D assignment may be TRBD1 or TRBD2 (5 bases each). The CDR3 runs 16 residues. V was cut by 4 bases and J by 5 bases, with 19 bases left in between. The germline V gene has CDR1 SGHRS and CDR2 YFSETQ. The CDR3 loop is CASSPGPNSWENIQYF. Written as DNA, the CDR3 is TGCGCCAGCAGCCCGGGGCCTAACTCCTGGGAAAACATTCAGTACTTC.

The rearrangement joins TRBV5-1 to TRBJ1-2; D is perhaps TRBD1 (5 bases). The germline CDR1 and CDR2 sequences are SGHRS and YFSETQ. Trimming took off 4 bases at V and 4 bases at J, with 8 bases between the two ends. This CDR3 is built from 12 residues. The CDR3 DNA follows: TGCGCCAGCAGCCCGGGGCTCTATGGCTACACCTTC. Its protein product is CASSPGLYGYTF. Full variable domain (missing parts from reference TRBV5-1 and TRBJ1-2): KAGVTQTPRYLIKTRGQQVTLSCSPISGHRSVSWYQQTPGQGLQFLFEYFSETQRNKGNFPGRFSGRQFSNSRSEMNVSTLELGDSALYLCASSPGLYGYTFGSGTRLTVV.

This clone was recorded once. This sequence joins TRBV4-1 and TRBJ2-1; D tentatively fits TRBD1 or TRBD2 (5 bases each). The length of the CDR3 is 11 residues. V was clipped by 0 bases and J by 12 bases, with 6 bases between them. Looked up from germline, CDR1 is MGHRA and CDR2 is YSYEKL. CDR3 nucleotide sequence: TGCGCCAGCAGCCAAGATGGGGGGCAGTTCTTC. Amino acid sequence: CASSQDGGQFF.

This chain joins TRBV2 and TRBJ2-2, with TRBD2 identical over 13 bases. CDR3 length equals 16 residues. After removal of 5 bases from V and 4 bases from J, the junction contained 4 bases not matched to a gene. The germline CDR1 and CDR2 sequences are SNHLY and FYNNEI. The CDR3 region has the DNA TGTGCCAGCAGTTATCGACTAGCGGGGGGCACCGGGGAGCTGTTTTTT. Translation: CASSYRLAGGTGELFF.

The gene calls are TRBV5-1 and TRBJ1-1, with D possibly matching TRBD1 (5 bases). The CDR3 covers 14 residues. Trimming pared 4 bases from V and 5 bases from J, leaving 15 bases between. The germline gives CDR1 SGHRS, CDR2 YFSETQ. CDR3 amino acids: CASSPMGGYTEAFF. In DNA form, the CDR3 reads TGCGCCAGCAGCCCAATGGGGGGATATACTGAAGCTTTCTTT.

Comment on this clone: Germline and junction disagree at one end, which may indicate a read error. The chain combines TRBV6-1 with TRBJ1-5; D gene unclear. Germline CDR1 MNHNS, CDR2 SASEGT. The CDR3 sequence is 12 residues long. The CDR3 sequence: CASSEYRYDRNF. DNA for the CDR3: TGTGCCAGCAGTGAATATAGGTATGACCGGAATTTT.

The chain carries TRBV28 and TRBJ1-1; TRBD1 aligns across 8 bases. V trimming: 2 bases; J trimming: 0 bases; junction bases outside the gene matches: 11. CDR1 is MDHEN, CDR2 SYDVKM, per germline. The CDR3 covers 18 residues. In nucleotides, the CDR3 is TGTGCCAGCAGTTTAATTGGTACAGGGGGAGGAATGAACACTGAAGCTTTCTTT. Encoded protein: CASSLIGTGGGMNTEAFF.

This clone appeared a few times. The chain couples TRBV4-2 to TRBJ1-2, with D possibly being TRBD1 (5 bases). CDR1 LGHNA and CDR2 YNFKEQ come from the germline V gene. V was cut by 3 bases and J by 6 bases, with 17 bases left in between. CDR3 length: 15 amino acids. CDR3 nucleotide sequence: TGTGCCAGCAGCCAGGTGGCAGGGCAGGGTGATGGCTACACCTTC. This translates into CASSQVAGQGDGYTF.

The V gene is TRBV7-9, the J gene TRBJ1-1; a weak D match, TRBD1 (5 bases). Germline V CDR1 and CDR2: SEHNR, FQNEAQ (reference sequence). Trimming took off 5 bases at V and 4 bases at J, with 17 bases between the two ends. The CDR3 covers 15 residues. Written as DNA, the CDR3 is TGTGCCAGCAGCCTAGAATGGGGGGGAGCCACTGAAGCTTTCTTT. Protein sequence: CASSLEWGGATEAFF. Combining the CDR3 with reference TRBV7-9 and TRBJ1-1 gives the whole variable domain DTGVSQNPRHKITKRGQNVTFRCDPISEHNRLYWYRQTLGQGPEFLTYFQNEAQLEKSRLLSDRFSAERPKGSFSTLEIQRTEQGDSAMYLCASSLEWGGATEAFFGQGTRLTVV.

The CDR3 DNA sequence: TGTGCCAGCACCGAAATGAGGGCCCGCGCGGGTGGTCAGCCCCAGCATTTT. Translation: CASTEMRARAGGQPQHF. The chain is built from TRBV28 and TRBJ1-5; no reliable D call. The CDR3 is 17 residues long. V lost 7 bases and J lost 6, with 25 bases in between. Germline CDR1 MDHEN, CDR2 SYDVKM. Based on the CDR3 plus reference TRBV28 and TRBJ1-5, the full variable domain is DVKVTQSSRYLVKRTGEKVFLECVQDMDHENMFWYRQDPGLGLRLIYFSYDVKMKEKGDIPEGYSVSREKKERFSLILESASTNQTSMYLCASTEMRARAGGQPQHFGDGTRLSIL.

This chain links TRBV30 with TRBJ1-2; possibly TRBD1 for D (6 bases). V lost 4 bases and J lost 3, with 6 bases in between. Germline V gives CDR1 GTSNPN, CDR2 SVGIG (reference sequence). This CDR3 spans 11 amino acids. The CDR3 is CAWNRDYGYTF. In DNA form, the CDR3 reads TGTGCCTGGAACAGGGACTATGGCTACACCTTC.